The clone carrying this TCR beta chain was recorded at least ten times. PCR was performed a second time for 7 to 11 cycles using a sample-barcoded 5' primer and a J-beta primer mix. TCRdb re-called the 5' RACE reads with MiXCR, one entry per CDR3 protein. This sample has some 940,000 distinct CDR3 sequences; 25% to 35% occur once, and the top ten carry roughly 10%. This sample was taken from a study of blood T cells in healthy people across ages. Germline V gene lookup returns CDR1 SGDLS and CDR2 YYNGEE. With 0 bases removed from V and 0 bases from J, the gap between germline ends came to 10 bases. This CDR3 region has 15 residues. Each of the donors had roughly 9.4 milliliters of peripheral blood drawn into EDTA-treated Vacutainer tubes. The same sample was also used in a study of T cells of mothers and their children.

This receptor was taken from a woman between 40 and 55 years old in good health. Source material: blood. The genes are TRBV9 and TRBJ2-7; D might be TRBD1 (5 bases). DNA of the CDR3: TGTGCCAGCAGCGTAGCTACAGGACCCTCCTACGAGCAGTACTTC. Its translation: CASSVATGPSYEQYF.